This passage covers 21 T cell receptor beta chains from one sample sequenced in a study of Ad26.COV2.S vaccination and SARS-CoV-2 variants. Noted treatment: over 15 received Ad26.COV2.S at low or high dose, single or two shots; about five received placebo; per-sample allocation not given. At day 63 after the first vaccine or placebo injection, samples were drawn. Produced via immunoSEQ multiplex PCR; TCRdb's table is partial and in-frame only. The repertoire has about 350,000 clones, 70% to 90% of them found once; the top ten carry 3.3%. The material was peripheral blood, obtained in a trial of Ad26.COV2.S vaccine versus placebo. The receptors stem from a person between 18 and 65 years old who received the Ad26.COV2.S COVID-19 vaccine or a placebo.

The rearrangement joins TRBV28 to TRBJ1-1; 7 positions match TRBD1. The V segment lost 5 bases and the J segment 4 bases; nucleotides outside the gene matches: 10. Germline lookup yields CDR1 MDHEN and CDR2 SYDVKM. The CDR3 has 15 amino acids. DNA for the CDR3: TGTGCCAGCAGTCCGTCTCGACAGGGAGGCACTGAAGCTTTCTTT. Its protein is CASSPSRQGGTEAFF.

V usage is TRBV6-5 and J usage is TRBJ1-1; a possible D gene is TRBD1 (6 bases). Germline CDR1 MNHEY, CDR2 SVGAGI. This CDR3 region has 16 residues. Deletions cut 4 bases from V and 4 bases from J, with 19 bases between. Here the CDR3 DNA reads TGTGCCAGCAGTTCCTACTCAAGGGGGGGTGGCACTGAAGCTTTCTTT. Protein product: CASSSYSRGGGTEAFF.

V usage is TRBV30 and J usage is TRBJ2-6, with D perhaps TRBD1 or TRBD2 (6 bases each). This CDR3 is 14 amino acids long. Germline assignment: CDR1 GTSNPN and CDR2 SVGIG (reference sequence). Between the trimmed V and J ends, which lost 8 bases and 1 base, there was a span of 12 bases. In DNA, the CDR3 is TGTGCCGGAGGGGGGACGTCTGGGGCCAACGTCCTGACTTTC. This encodes CAGGGTSGANVLTF.

This clone occurred once. The V and J genes are TRBV5-1 and TRBJ2-5, with 8 bases lining up with TRBD2. Germline lookup yields CDR1 SGHRS and CDR2 YFSETQ. This CDR3 is built from 16 residues. V shed 1 base and J 5 bases; nucleotides not matched to a gene: 10. CDR3 sequence (DNA): TGCGCCAGCAGCTTGCTCCTGAGCGGGAGTGTGGAGACCCAGTACTTC. This gives the protein CASSLLLSGSVETQYF. Complete variable domain (other parts from reference TRBV5-1 and TRBJ2-5): KAGVTQTPRYLIKTRGQQVTLSCSPISGHRSVSWYQQTPGQGLQFLFEYFSETQRNKGNFPGRFSGRQFSNSRSEMNVSTLELGDSALYLCASSLLLSGSVETQYFGPGTRLLVL.

The chain has TRBV3-1 (or the pseudogene TRBV3-2) and TRBJ1-5, with TRBD1 matching 7 bases. With 2 bases clipped from V and 7 bases from J, the junction kept 5 bases outside the gene matches. Germline CDR1 is LGHDT and CDR2 is YNNKEL (reference sequence). CDR3 size: 14 residues. The CDR3 sequence: CASSQPTGRQPQHF. CDR3 coding DNA: TGTGCCAGCAGCCAACCGACAGGGAGGCAGCCCCAGCATTTT.

The V and J genes are TRBV11-3 and TRBJ2-5; D possibly corresponds to TRBD1 (5 bases). V dropped 1 base and J dropped 1 base, with 10 bases sitting between them. CDR1 and CDR2 from the germline V gene are SGHNT and YENEEA. The CDR3 is made up of 15 amino acids. Written as DNA, the CDR3 is TGTGCCAGCAGCTTAGGGGGCCAGATCCAAGAGACCCAGTACTTC. Amino acid sequence: CASSLGGQIQETQYF. The full variable domain, completed using reference TRBV11-3 and TRBJ2-5, is EAGVVQSPRYKIIEKKQPVAFWCNPISGHNTLYWYLQNLGQGPELLIRYENEEAVDDSQLPKDRFSAERLKGVDSTLKIQPAELGDSAVYLCASSLGGQIQETQYFGPGTRLLVL.

The rearrangement uses TRBV28 and TRBJ1-2; D is perhaps TRBD1 (5 bases). There are 18 residues in the CDR3. The V gene's germline CDR1 is MDHEN and CDR2 SYDVKM. The V gene lost 5 bases and the J gene lost 5 bases, with 27 bases spanning the gap. The CDR3 coding sequence is TGTGCCAGCAGTCCCCGAAGCGAGTATACCTATGGGGGTTATGGCTACACCTTC. Protein product: CASSPRSEYTYGGYGYTF.

The rearrangement joins TRBV13 to TRBJ2-5, with 9 bases matching TRBD2. The CDR3 runs to 13 residues. Germline V gives CDR1 PRHDT, CDR2 FYEKMQ (reference sequence). V lost 5 bases to trimming and J lost 5 bases; unmatched junction nucleotides: 3. The CDR3 DNA reads as TGTGCCAGCAGCAGCGGGAGGTTGGAGACCCAGTACTTC. Its protein product is CASSSGRLETQYF.

The rearrangement uses TRBV4-3 and TRBJ2-2; D uncertain. The length of the CDR3 is 14 residues. V was shortened by 2 bases and J by 3 bases, with 7 bases between the two germline ends. Germline V CDR1 and CDR2: LGHNA, YSLEER. The CDR3 DNA reads as TGCGCCAGCAGCCAACGGACGGACACCGGGGAGCTGTTTTTT. It codes for CASSQRTDTGELFF.

The chain recombines TRBV27 with TRBJ2-1; 7 bases are shared with TRBD2. Trimming at V came to 6 bases and at J to 0 bases, leaving 8 bases not matched to a gene. CDR1 and CDR2 from the germline V gene are MNHEY and SMNVEV (reference sequence). The CDR3 is 16 amino acids. Here the CDR3 reads CASRAGLPSSYNEQFF. The DNA for the CDR3 is TGTGCCAGCAGAGCGGGACTCCCGAGCTCCTACAATGAGCAGTTCTTC.

This chain joins TRBV7-2 and TRBJ2-5; the match to TRBD2 covers 14 bases. Germline CDR1 and CDR2: SGHTA and FQGNSA. The CDR3 consists of 18 residues. V trimming: 4 bases; J trimming: 5 bases; junction bases outside the gene matches: 12. The CDR3: CASSSSRLAGGLWETQYF. DNA for the CDR3: TGTGCCAGCAGCTCCTCTAGACTAGCGGGGGGGCTCTGGGAGACCCAGTACTTC.

The V gene is TRBV6-5, the J gene TRBJ1-5, with D perhaps TRBD1 (6 bases). Trimming cost V 4 bases and J 3 bases, with 10 bases left between them. Germline CDR1 reads MNHEY; CDR2 reads SVGAGI. The CDR3 extends over 14 amino acids. CDR3 residues: CASSSQGYNQPQHF. For the CDR3, the DNA is TGTGCCAGCAGTTCACAGGGCTACAATCAGCCCCAGCATTTT.

This clone was observed a few times. Here the CDR3 reads CASSYTGNSYEQYF. The CDR3 DNA is TGCGCCAGCAGCTATACAGGGAACTCCTACGAGCAGTACTTC. This chain links TRBV4-1 with TRBJ2-7; possibly TRBD1 for D (6 bases). The CDR3 is 14 residues long. Per germline, CDR1 MGHRA and CDR2 YSYEKL. Trimming shortened V by 5 bases and J by 0 bases, and 11 bases separated the two germline ends.

The chain joins TRBV30 to TRBJ1-2; possibly TRBD1 for D (5 bases). Germline CDR1 and CDR2: GTSNPN and SVGIG (reference sequence). V was trimmed by 0 bases and J by 5 bases, leaving 13 bases between them. The CDR3 runs 14 residues. CDR3 region: CAWSVGGTYYGYTF. The CDR3 DNA sequence: TGTGCCTGGAGTGTAGGCGGGACTTATTATGGCTACACCTTC.

V usage is TRBV4-1 and J usage is TRBJ2-1; weak D call: TRBD1 (6 bases). The germline CDR1 and CDR2 sequences are MGHRA and YSYEKL. The germline V and J ends were trimmed by 4 bases and 6 bases, with 10 bases remaining between them. The CDR3 covers 13 residues. The CDR3 here is CASSRTGFNEQFF. CDR3 bases: TGCGCCAGCAGCCGCACAGGGTTCAATGAGCAGTTCTTC.

V is TRBV4-1 and J is TRBJ1-4, with 7 bases lining up with TRBD1. This CDR3 region has 16 residues. From germline, CDR1 is MGHRA and CDR2 YSYEKL. J lost 8 bases, V lost 1 base, and 10 bases had no gene match. The DNA of the CDR3 is TGCGCCAGCAGCCAAGGGGCAGACAGGGTGGGAGAAAAACTGTTTTTT. Its translation is CASSQGADRVGEKLFF.

The rearrangement joins TRBV6-1 to TRBJ2-7; a possible D gene is TRBD2 (6 bases). CDR3 size: 13 residues. V lost 3 bases to trimming and J lost 3 bases, with 9 bases between them. In germline, CDR1 is MNHNS, CDR2 SASEGT. The CDR3 coding sequence is TGTGCCAGCAGTGAGCGGGGCCACTACGAGCAGTACTTC. This encodes CASSERGHYEQYF.

This chain connects TRBV30 to TRBJ2-7; D gene unclear. The CDR3 spans 10 residues. The germline gives CDR1 GTSNPN, CDR2 SVGIG (reference sequence). V was cut by 5 bases and J by 5 bases, with 7 bases left in between. The CDR3 spells CAWGPHEQYF. The CDR3 DNA is TGTGCCTGGGGGCCCCACGAGCAGTACTTC.

The chain couples TRBV7-2 to TRBJ2-2; D may be TRBD1 (7 bases). Germline assignment: CDR1 SGHTA and CDR2 FQGNSA. The V end was cut by 6 bases, the J end by 4 bases, with 15 bases between. The CDR3 is 15 residues long. The CDR3 coding sequence is TGTGCCAGCAGGCCAGGGGGGTTAAGCACCGGGGAGCTGTTTTTT. Amino acid sequence: CASRPGGLSTGELFF.

The chain links TRBV9 to TRBJ2-3; TRBD2 aligns across 11 bases. The CDR3 has 14 amino acids. Germline-derived CDR1 and CDR2 are SGDLS and YYNGEE. J gave up 2 bases and V 8 bases, and 4 bases lay outside the gene matches. The CDR3 protein is CASTSGGLTDTQYF. The DNA of the CDR3 is TGTGCCAGTACTAGCGGGGGTCTCACAGATACGCAGTATTTT. The variable domain in full, with the rest retrieved from reference TRBV9 and TRBJ2-3, is DSGVTQTPKHLITATGQRVTLRCSPRSGDLSVYWYQQSLDQGLQFLIQYYNGEERAKGNILERFSAQQFPDLHSELNLSSLELGDSALYFCASTSGGLTDTQYFGPGTRLTVL.

This chain connects TRBV5-8 to TRBJ1-1; 9 bases are shared with TRBD1. This CDR3 comprises 14 residues. Germline-derived CDR1 and CDR2 are SGHTS and YDEGEE. The V gene end was trimmed by 5 bases and the J gene end by 3 bases; junction bases not matched to a gene: 5. CDR3 in amino acids: CASSRQGGYTEAFF. CDR3 bases: TGTGCCAGCAGTAGACAGGGGGGATACACTGAAGCTTTCTTT.